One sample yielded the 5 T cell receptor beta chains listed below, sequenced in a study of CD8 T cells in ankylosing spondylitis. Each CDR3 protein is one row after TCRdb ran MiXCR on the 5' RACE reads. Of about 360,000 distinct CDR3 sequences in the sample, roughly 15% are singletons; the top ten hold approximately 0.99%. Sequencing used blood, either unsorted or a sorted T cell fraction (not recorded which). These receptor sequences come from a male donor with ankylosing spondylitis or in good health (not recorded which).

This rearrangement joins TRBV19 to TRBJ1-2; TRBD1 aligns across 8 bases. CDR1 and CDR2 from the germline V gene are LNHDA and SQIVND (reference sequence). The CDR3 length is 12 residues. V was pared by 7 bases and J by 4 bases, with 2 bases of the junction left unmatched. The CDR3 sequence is CASTGQGYGYTF. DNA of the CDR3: TGTGCCAGTACCGGACAGGGCTATGGCTACACCTTC.

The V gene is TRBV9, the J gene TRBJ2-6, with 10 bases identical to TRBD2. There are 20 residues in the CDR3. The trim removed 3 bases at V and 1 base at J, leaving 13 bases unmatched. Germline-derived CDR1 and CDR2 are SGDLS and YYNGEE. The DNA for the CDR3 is TGTGCCAGCAGCGGGGATCCTCTAGCGGGAGCTTTATCTGGGGCCAACGTCCTGACTTTC. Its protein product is CASSGDPLAGALSGANVLTF. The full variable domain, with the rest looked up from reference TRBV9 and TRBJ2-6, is DSGVTQTPKHLITATGQRVTLRCSPRSGDLSVYWYQQSLDQGLQFLIQYYNGEERAKGNILERFSAQQFPDLHSELNLSSLELGDSALYFCASSGDPLAGALSGANVLTFGAGSRLTVL.

The DNA for the CDR3 is TGTGCCAGCGCCGGACTAGCGGGAGCTTCGACCAAAAACATTCAGTACTTC. Protein sequence: CASAGLAGASTKNIQYF. V and J are TRBV12-3 or TRBV12-4 and TRBJ2-4, with 13 bases that match TRBD2. V shed 8 bases and J 2 bases; nucleotides not matched to a gene: 9. This CDR3 has 17 residues.

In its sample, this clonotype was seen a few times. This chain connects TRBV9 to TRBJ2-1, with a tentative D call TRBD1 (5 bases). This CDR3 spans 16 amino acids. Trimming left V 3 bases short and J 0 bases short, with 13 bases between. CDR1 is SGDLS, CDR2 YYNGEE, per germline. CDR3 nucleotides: TGTGCCAGCAGCGCAAGGGGTCGGAGCTCCTACAATGAGCAGTTCTTC. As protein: CASSARGRSSYNEQFF.

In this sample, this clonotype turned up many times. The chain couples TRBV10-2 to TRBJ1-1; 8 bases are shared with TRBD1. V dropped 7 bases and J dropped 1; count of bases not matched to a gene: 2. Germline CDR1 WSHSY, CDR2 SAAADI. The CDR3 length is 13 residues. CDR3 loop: CASNDRGNTEAFF. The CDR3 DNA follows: TGCGCCAGCAACGACAGGGGGAACACTGAAGCTTTCTTT.